The 5 T cell receptor beta chains below were found in one sample sequenced in a study of blood T cell repertoires in COVID-19. Assay: immunoSEQ multiplex PCR; the TCRdb copy retains only in-frame clones and omits some. The data show over 75,000 clones, roughly nine tenths seen once. Material for sequencing was peripheral blood. The receptor source for this set is a woman of 80 years or more with active COVID-19.

In DNA form, the CDR3 reads TGTGCCAGCAGCGTAGAAGGGCCGGGACAGGGGCCAGATACGCAGTATTTT. Its protein product is CASSVEGPGQGPDTQYF. This chain uses TRBV9 with TRBJ2-3; the match to TRBD1 covers 10 bases. CDR3 length: 17 residues. Germline loops: CDR1 SGDLS, CDR2 YYNGEE. Trimming removed 0 bases from V and 4 bases from J; junction bases left unmatched: 8.

The chain employs TRBV10-1 and TRBJ2-1, with D possibly TRBD1 on 6 matching bases. The CDR3 extends over 15 amino acids. Trimming took 0 bases from V and 7 from J, leaving 13 bases between them. Germline CDR1 and CDR2: WNHNN and SYGVQD (reference sequence). CDR3 protein: CASSESQGPENEQFF. DNA for the CDR3: TGCGCCAGCAGTGAGTCGCAGGGGCCGGAGAATGAGCAGTTCTTC.

The V gene is TRBV3-1 (or the pseudogene TRBV3-2), the J gene TRBJ2-3, with D possibly TRBD2 on 5 matching bases. V lost 3 bases and J lost 0, with 7 bases in between. Germline V gene sequence: CDR1 LGHDT, CDR2 YNNKEL (reference sequence). The CDR3 loop spans 14 amino acids. This chain's CDR3 is CASSHRGSTDTQYF. As DNA, the CDR3 is TGTGCCAGCAGCCATCGCGGGAGCACAGATACGCAGTATTTT.

The chain couples TRBV21-1 to TRBJ2-5; the table assigns TRBD1, which was not confirmed against the DNA. TRBV21-1 counts as a pseudogene. This CDR3 has 13 residues. The CDR3 DNA follows: TGTGCCAGCAGCAATGACAGGAAAGAGACCCAGTACTTC. This translates into CASSNDRKETQYF.

J is TRBJ2-2 and V is TRBV5-6, with D uncertain. V lost 3 bases and J lost 6, with 9 bases in between. The length of the CDR3 is 13 residues. Germline-derived CDR1 and CDR2 are SGHDT and YYEEEE. This CDR3 is CASSSWASGELFF. CDR3 sequence (DNA): TGTGCCAGCAGCTCCTGGGCGTCCGGGGAGCTGTTTTTT. The full variable domain, rest sourced from reference TRBV5-6 and TRBJ2-2, is DAGVTQSPTHLIKTRGQQVTLRCSPKSGHDTVSWYQQALGQGPQFIFQYYEEEERQRGNFPDRFSGHQFPNYSSELNVNALLLGDSALYLCASSSWASGELFFGEGSRLTVL.